These 23 T cell receptor beta chains came from one sample sequenced in a study of blood T cell repertoires in COVID-19. Repertoires were generated with immunoSEQ multiplex PCR, while TCRdb's copy carries only in-frame clones and drops some. This sample yields 70,000 to 85,000 clones, of which about 89% are seen a single time; roughly 2% belongs to the top ten. The sequenced material came from peripheral blood. The receptors originated from a woman in her sixties with acute or convalescent COVID-19.

A note on this clone: Germline is not matched at one junction end, which may reflect a read error. This rearrangement joins TRBV6-1 to TRBJ1-2, with D possibly matching TRBD1 (6 bases). CDR1 is MNHNS and CDR2 is SASEGT in the germline V gene. The CDR3 runs to 15 residues. The CDR3 DNA follows: TGTGCCAGCAGCGAAGACATAGACAGGCCCTATGGCTACACCTTC. Its translation is CASSEDIDRPYGYTF.

The CDR3 here is CASSFGTDREKLFF. The CDR3 DNA follows: TGTGCCAGCAGTTTCGGGACAGATCGTGAAAAACTGTTTTTT. This sequence joins TRBV28 and TRBJ1-4; 7 bases align to TRBD1. There are 14 residues in the CDR3. The junction had 5 bases not matched to a gene; V was cut back by 3 bases and J by 7 bases. CDR1 and CDR2 (germline): MDHEN, SYDVKM. The variable domain in full, with the rest retrieved from reference TRBV28 and TRBJ1-4, is DVKVTQSSRYLVKRTGEKVFLECVQDMDHENMFWYRQDPGLGLRLIYFSYDVKMKEKGDIPEGYSVSREKKERFSLILESASTNQTSMYLCASSFGTDREKLFFGSGTQLSVL.

The chain combines TRBV11-1 with TRBJ2-7, with D maybe TRBD2 (5 bases). This CDR3 region has 14 residues. Germline V gives CDR1 SGHAT, CDR2 FQDESV (reference sequence). The V end lost 7 bases, the J end lost 1 base, and 14 bases lay between the germline ends. Written as DNA, the CDR3 is TGTGCCAGCAAGCGGACCGATATATCCTACGAGCAGTACTTC. This sequence encodes CASKRTDISYEQYF.

The chain employs TRBV19 and TRBJ2-2, with D maybe TRBD2 (6 bases). CDR1 and CDR2 (germline): LNHDA, SQIVND (reference sequence). The CDR3 length is 14 residues. V lost 1 base to trimming and J lost 4 bases, with 7 bases between them. The CDR3 bases are TGTGCCAGTAGTATAGCGGGAGCCACCGGGGAGCTGTTTTTT. It translates to CASSIAGATGELFF.

This rearrangement joins TRBV7-2 to TRBJ2-1, with TRBD1 matching 7 bases. CDR3 length: 14 amino acids. With 8 bases clipped from V and 4 bases from J, the junction kept 8 bases outside the gene matches. Germline values: CDR1 SGHTA, CDR2 FQGNSA. The CDR3 DNA reads TGTGCCAGCGGTCGACAGGGCCTGTACAATGAGCAGTTCTTC. Translation: CASGRQGLYNEQFF.

The chain recombines TRBV19 with TRBJ1-2; 9 bases match TRBD1. Trimming at V came to 5 bases and at J to 8 bases, leaving 9 bases not matched to a gene. CDR3 length: 14 residues. Germline lookup yields CDR1 LNHDA and CDR2 SQIVND (reference sequence). Written as DNA, the CDR3 is TGTGCCAGTAGTGGGACAGGGAAATATGGAGGCTACACCTTC. It translates to CASSGTGKYGGYTF.

This clone was seen only a few times. The chain links TRBV30 to TRBJ1-4; D call uncertain. The germline V gene has CDR1 GTSNPN and CDR2 SVGIG (reference sequence). Trimming removed 0 bases from V and 3 bases from J, with 17 bases in between. The length of the CDR3 is 17 residues. The DNA of the CDR3 is TGTGCCTGGAGTGTACGGACTACGGGCTTGGCTAATGAAAAACTGTTTTTT. Encoded protein: CAWSVRTTGLANEKLFF.

This clone turned up a few times. The V call is TRBV10-3, the J call TRBJ1-1; a possible D gene is TRBD1 (6 bases). Germline lookup yields CDR1 ENHRY and CDR2 SYGVKD. Trimming took 0 bases from V and 1 from J, leaving 9 bases between them. The CDR3 runs to 15 residues. CDR3: CAISESAGENTEAFF. Here the CDR3 DNA reads TGTGCCATCAGTGAGTCTGCAGGGGAGAACACTGAAGCTTTCTTT.

This clone was detected only once. CDR3 nucleotides: TGTGCCAGCAGTGGCCCAGATAGCAATCAGCCCCAGCATTTT. Translation: CASSGPDSNQPQHF. The V gene is TRBV2, the J gene TRBJ1-5; D call uncertain. CDR1 and CDR2 from the germline V gene are SNHLY and FYNNEI. The CDR3 covers 14 residues. Trimming pared 4 bases from V and 0 bases from J, leaving 7 bases between. The full variable domain, in which reference TRBV2 and TRBJ1-5 provide the parts outside the CDR3, is EPEVTQTPSHQVTQMGQEVILRCVPISNHLYFYWYRQILGQKVEFLVSFYNNEISEKSEIFDDQFSVERPDGSNFTLKIRSTKLEDSAMYFCASSGPDSNQPQHFGDGTRLSIL.

V usage is TRBV28 and J usage is TRBJ2-1; 8 bases line up with TRBD1. Germline CDR1 is MDHEN and CDR2 is SYDVKM. CDR3 length: 16 amino acids. Trimming took 5 bases from V and 12 from J; bases not matched to a gene: 18. CDR3 in amino acids: CASSALDRDSTGGQFF. The CDR3 region has the DNA TGTGCCAGCAGTGCCTTGGACAGGGACTCAACCGGGGGGCAGTTCTTC.

The sample holds a few counts of this clone. The chain joins TRBV3-1 (or the pseudogene TRBV3-2) to TRBJ1-3, with D maybe TRBD1 (5 bases). V was shortened by 4 bases and J by 1 base, with 8 bases between the two germline ends. Germline CDR1 and CDR2: LGHDT and YNNKEL (reference sequence). There are 14 residues in the CDR3. CDR3 protein: CASSPQGSGNTIYF. The CDR3 DNA is TGTGCCAGCAGCCCCCAGGGATCTGGAAACACCATATATTTT.

J is TRBJ2-7 and V is TRBV10-3; 8 bases are shared with TRBD1. The CDR3 has 13 residues. J lost 5 bases, V lost 3 bases, and 3 bases had no gene match. CDR1 is ENHRY, CDR2 SYGVKD, per germline. The CDR3 DNA is TGTGCCATCAGTGAACAGGGGGGCCACGAGCAGTACTTC. This translates into CAISEQGGHEQYF.

V usage is TRBV5-4 and J usage is TRBJ2-1, with 7 bases lining up with TRBD2. Looked up from germline, CDR1 is SGHNT and CDR2 is YYREEE (reference sequence). The length of the CDR3 is 19 residues. The ends lost 2 bases at V and 7 bases at J; junction bases unmatched: 21. The chain's CDR3 is CASSFEAGRAEGGRNEQFF. The CDR3 DNA is TGTGCCAGCAGCTTCGAGGCGGGCCGAGCGGAGGGAGGGAGGAATGAGCAGTTCTTC. The full variable domain, its missing parts supplied by reference TRBV5-4 and TRBJ2-1, is ETGVTQSPTHLIKTRGQQVTLRCSSQSGHNTVSWYQQALGQGPQFIFQYYREEENGRGNFPPRFSGLQFPNYSSELNVNALELDDSALYLCASSFEAGRAEGGRNEQFFGPGTRLTVL.

This clone has a single count. The chain is built from TRBV18 and TRBJ2-3, with D maybe TRBD1 (7 bases). Germline-derived CDR1 and CDR2 are KGHSH and LQKENI. V lost 0 bases to trimming and J lost 3 bases, with 13 bases between them. CDR3 length: 16 residues. CDR3 bases: TGTGCCAGCTCACCACCCAGGACAGGAGGGACAGATACGCAGTATTTT. Its protein is CASSPPRTGGTDTQYF.

The rearrangement joins TRBV2 to TRBJ2-7; weak D call: TRBD1 (6 bases). The CDR3 has 15 amino acids. Per germline, CDR1 SNHLY and CDR2 FYNNEI. Trimming left V 5 bases short and J 1 base short, with 15 bases between. The CDR3, as DNA: TGTGCCAGCAGTTTACAGGGTCAAGTTTCCTACGAGCAGTACTTC. The encoded protein is CASSLQGQVSYEQYF.

This CDR3 reads CASSAPPAGGGNEQFF. The CDR3 DNA follows: TGTGCCAGCAGTGCCCCCCCAGCGGGAGGTGGTAATGAGCAGTTCTTC. The gene calls are TRBV6-4 and TRBJ2-1; 9 bases are a match to TRBD2. The CDR3 extends over 16 amino acids. V lost 4 bases and J lost 7; bases outside the gene matches: 11. Germline V gene lookup returns CDR1 MRHNA and CDR2 SNTAGT.

This clone was detected only once. The chain recombines TRBV30 with TRBJ2-3, with a tentative D call TRBD1 (6 bases). Germline V lookup: CDR1 GTSNPN, CDR2 SVGIG (reference sequence). The V gene lost 5 bases and the J gene lost 5 bases, with 14 bases spanning the gap. The CDR3 length is 13 residues. The DNA for the CDR3 is TGTGCCTGGGGGATAGGGGGTTTAGATACGCAGTATTTT. Its translation is CAWGIGGLDTQYF.

The chain is built from TRBV28 and TRBJ2-7; D uncertain. The CDR3 runs 13 residues. Trimming took off 6 bases at V and 0 bases at J, with 9 bases between the two ends. The germline gives CDR1 MDHEN, CDR2 SYDVKM. CDR3 in DNA: TGTGCCAGCAGCTCCTACAGCTCCTACGAGCAGTACTTC. Translating gives CASSSYSSYEQYF.

The genes are TRBV7-9 and TRBJ2-1, with TRBD1 identical over 9 bases. The CDR3 is 17 residues long. CDR1 is SEHNR and CDR2 is FQNEAQ in the germline V gene (reference sequence). The V segment lost 5 bases and the J segment 8 bases; nucleotides outside the gene matches: 16. CDR3 residues: CASSLQPGQGVPDEQFF. For the CDR3, the DNA is TGTGCCAGCAGCCTTCAACCGGGACAGGGAGTACCGGATGAGCAGTTCTTC.

This chain connects TRBV24-1 to TRBJ1-6; D remains unclear. Trimming pared 4 bases from V and 10 bases from J, leaving 10 bases between. Germline loops: CDR1 KGHDR, CDR2 SFDVKD. This CDR3 has 13 amino acids. The CDR3 is CATSERHISPLHF. CDR3 nucleotide sequence: TGTGCCACCAGTGAACGACATATATCACCCCTCCACTTT.

This clone showed up just once. The J gene is TRBJ1-2, the V gene TRBV14; no definite D call. This CDR3 has 13 amino acids. V was pared by 2 bases and J by 8 bases, with 12 bases between. Germline values: CDR1 SGHDN, CDR2 FVKESK. The CDR3 reads CASSQLESGGYTF. DNA for the CDR3: TGTGCCAGCAGCCAATTGGAGTCGGGAGGCTACACCTTC.

This clone was counted a few times. The chain uses TRBV19 and TRBJ1-2; D may be TRBD1 (5 bases). Per the germline V gene, CDR1 is LNHDA and CDR2 is SQIVND (reference sequence). Deletions cut 2 bases from V and 5 bases from J, with 6 bases between. The CDR3 is made up of 12 amino acids. The CDR3 loop reads CASSIRGYGYTF. The CDR3 DNA reads as TGTGCCAGTAGTATACGGGGGTATGGCTACACCTTC.

This sequence joins TRBV28 and TRBJ2-4, with 8 bases fitting TRBD2. The trim removed 4 bases at V and 6 bases at J, leaving 14 bases unmatched. This CDR3 comprises 17 residues. The germline V gene encodes CDR1 MDHEN and CDR2 SYDVKM. The DNA for the CDR3 is TGTGCCAGCAGTTCTGGACTAGCCGGGAGTAGGAGAAACATTCAGTACTTC. Its protein product is CASSSGLAGSRRNIQYF.